A single sample gave rise to the 7 T cell receptor beta chains below, sequenced in a study of T cells in Graves' hyperthyroidism and ophthalmopathy. Amplified TCR beta CDR3 regions came from RNA transcripts. Initially, a first-round RT-PCR of the TCR CDR3 employed the HTBI primer set. MiXCR, applied by TCRdb to the multiplex PCR reads, yields one record per CDR3 protein. The data hold some 490,000 distinct CDR3 sequences, with around 16% observed a single time. Material: blood. The receptor set was obtained from a woman aged 25 to 39 with Graves' ophthalmopathy.

At least ten counts were recorded for this clonotype. This chain joins TRBV2 and TRBJ2-7; D is undetermined. V lost 4 bases and J 2 bases, leaving 9 bases between the germline ends. The CDR3 has 13 residues. Germline-derived CDR1 and CDR2 are SNHLY and FYNNEI. CDR3 sequence reads: CASSGTAPYEQYF. CDR3 DNA: TGTGCCAGCAGTGGGACGGCCCCCTACGAGCAGTACTTC.

This clonotype was detected many times. This sequence joins TRBV7-2 and TRBJ2-3; perhaps D is TRBD1 or TRBD2 (5 bases each). V shed 5 bases and J shed 6 bases, with 12 bases lying between them. The CDR3 is 13 residues long. The V gene's germline CDR1 is SGHTA and CDR2 FQGNSA. This CDR3 is CASSPSWGDTQYF. The CDR3 bases are TGTGCCAGCAGCCCATCATGGGGGGATACGCAGTATTTT.

This clonotype was observed a few times. The genes are TRBV28 and TRBJ1-2; no firm D call. Germline V gene lookup returns CDR1 MDHEN and CDR2 SYDVKM. This CDR3 is 13 amino acids long. V dropped 4 bases and J dropped 3 bases, with 9 bases sitting between them. CDR3 coding DNA: TGTGCCAGCAGTTCCCGAAACCACTATGGCTACACCTTC. Translating gives CASSSRNHYGYTF.

In its sample, this clonotype was seen many times. The chain links TRBV4-3 to TRBJ2-1; no firm D call. Germline CDR1 is LGHNA and CDR2 is YSLEER. This CDR3 comprises 12 residues. Trimming pared 0 bases from V and 10 bases from J, leaving 7 bases between. CDR3 DNA sequence: TGCGCCAGCAGCCAAGATCTCCGCGAGCAGTTCTTC. It codes for CASSQDLREQFF.

This clonotype was seen repeatedly, ten times or more. The V and J genes are TRBV13 and TRBJ1-1, with D perhaps TRBD1 (5 bases). Germline V gives CDR1 PRHDT, CDR2 FYEKMQ (reference sequence). Deletions cut 5 bases from V and 0 bases from J, with 13 bases between. The CDR3 contains 15 residues. The CDR3 loop reads CASSPLKGLNTEAFF. CDR3 nucleotide sequence: TGTGCCAGCAGCCCCCTCAAGGGACTGAACACTGAAGCTTTCTTT.

This rearrangement joins TRBV27 to TRBJ2-1, with 11 nucleotides matching TRBD2. Germline CDR1 is MNHEY and CDR2 is SMNVEV (reference sequence). V shed 4 bases, J shed 1 base, and the junction held 3 bases outside the gene matches. This CDR3 comprises 16 residues. The CDR3 spells CASSWGTSGSYNEQFF. The CDR3 bases are TGTGCCAGCAGTTGGGGGACTAGCGGTTCCTACAATGAGCAGTTCTTC.

The genes are TRBV20-1 and TRBJ2-7; a weak D match, TRBD2 (5 bases). This CDR3 has 15 residues. Germline V lookup: CDR1 DFQATT, CDR2 SNEGSKA (reference sequence). The V end lost 5 bases, the J end lost 3 bases, and 20 bases lay between the germline ends. The CDR3 nucleotides are TGCAGTGCTCCGCAGTTGGGAGACCCCGTCTACGAGCAGTACTTC. Protein sequence: CSAPQLGDPVYEQYF.